Each of the 29 T cell receptor beta chains below was sequenced from the same sample in a study of early T cells in non-severe SARS-CoV-2 infection. TCRdb independently ran MiXCR on the 5' RACE reads; one entry per CDR3 protein. Of 50,000 to 65,000 distinct CDR3 sequences listed, roughly 7.6% are singletons. The sample in question was whole blood, obtained at baseline. These receptor sequences come from an adult who was a healthcare worker with PCR-confirmed SARS-CoV-2 infection or an uninfected control (not recorded which).

V gene TRBV7-2 combines with J gene TRBJ2-3; a possible D gene is TRBD2 (6 bases). Germline V gene data show CDR1 as SGHTA and CDR2 as FQGNSA. The CDR3 has 17 residues. V lost 7 bases and J 0 bases, leaving 20 bases between the germline ends. CDR3 in DNA: TGTGCCAGCACCCTTACCCCGGCGGGAATAAGCACAGATACGCAGTATTTT. Translating it yields CASTLTPAGISTDTQYF.

This clonotype was picked up many times. The chain uses TRBV19 and TRBJ2-5; 9 bases are shared with TRBD1. The CDR3 covers 15 residues. Germline values: CDR1 LNHDA, CDR2 SQIVND (reference sequence). With 7 bases clipped from V and 5 bases from J, the junction kept 11 bases outside the gene matches. CDR3 loop: CASKRDPDRGETQYF. CDR3 bases: TGTGCCAGTAAAAGGGACCCGGACAGGGGTGAGACCCAGTACTTC.

Only a few counts were recorded for this clonotype. V usage is TRBV5-6 and J usage is TRBJ1-5; 7 bases align to TRBD1. This CDR3 has 14 amino acids. J gave up 1 base and V 4 bases, and 2 bases lay outside the gene matches. Germline lookup yields CDR1 SGHDT and CDR2 YYEEEE. The CDR3 protein is CASSRRGSNQPQHF. The DNA for the CDR3 is TGTGCCAGCAGCCGCAGGGGGAGCAATCAGCCCCAGCATTTT. The variable domain in full, completed from reference TRBV5-6 and TRBJ1-5, reads DAGVTQSPTHLIKTRGQQVTLRCSPKSGHDTVSWYQQALGQGPQFIFQYYEEEERQRGNFPDRFSGHQFPNYSSELNVNALLLGDSALYLCASSRRGSNQPQHFGDGTRLSIL.

This clonotype was observed at least ten times. This chain uses TRBV2 with TRBJ2-5; TRBD1 might be the D (6 bases). V was shortened by 7 bases and J by 2 bases, with 29 bases between the two germline ends. The germline V gene has CDR1 SNHLY and CDR2 FYNNEI. The CDR3 sequence is 19 residues long. In DNA, the CDR3 is TGTGCCAGCACGCCAACCCATACTTGGTCGGGGACACAACAAGAGACCCAGTACTTC. It is translated as CASTPTHTWSGTQQETQYF.

This clonotype has only a few counts. This chain connects TRBV28 to TRBJ1-2; D may be TRBD1 (6 bases). CDR1 MDHEN and CDR2 SYDVKM come from the germline V gene. The CDR3 consists of 12 residues. Trimming removed 6 bases from V and 7 bases from J, with 12 bases in between. CDR3: CASSTGQFGYTF. The CDR3, as DNA: TGTGCCAGCAGCACGGGACAATTTGGCTACACCTTC.

The J gene is TRBJ1-4, the V gene TRBV28; TRBD1 is a possible D gene (5 bases). The CDR3 is 14 amino acids. V dropped 3 bases and J dropped 6 bases, with 11 bases sitting between them. The V gene's germline CDR1 is MDHEN and CDR2 SYDVKM. The CDR3 region is CASSFSGTHEKLFF. The DNA for the CDR3 is TGTGCCAGCAGTTTTTCCGGGACGCATGAAAAACTGTTTTTT.

This clonotype was seen only a few times. J is TRBJ2-4 and V is TRBV20-1; D may be TRBD2 (5 bases). Germline V gene data show CDR1 as DFQATT and CDR2 as SNEGSKA (reference sequence). This CDR3 region has 15 residues. V lost 5 bases to trimming and J lost 0 bases, with 14 bases between them. CDR3 amino acids: CSASPGVLAKNIQYF. CDR3 bases: TGCAGTGCTTCCCCCGGGGTGCTAGCCAAAAACATTCAGTACTTC.

The chain carries TRBV11-2 and TRBJ2-1; 10 bases fit TRBD2. CDR1 and CDR2 from the germline V gene are SGHAT and FQNNGV. The trim removed 3 bases at V and 5 bases at J, leaving 10 bases unmatched. The CDR3 has 17 amino acids. The CDR3 DNA follows: TGTGCCAGCAGCTTCCTACTGACTAGCGGGCTAAACAATGAGCAGTTCTTC. This sequence encodes CASSFLLTSGLNNEQFF.

The CDR3 nucleotides read TGTGCCAGCAGCATGGGGGAAGGTGAAGCTTTCTTT. Translating it yields CASSMGEGEAFF. The J gene is TRBJ1-1, the V gene TRBV7-9, with a tentative D call TRBD1 (5 bases). The CDR3 consists of 12 residues. Germline loops: CDR1 SEHNR, CDR2 FQNEAQ (reference sequence). Trimming removed 5 bases at V and 7 bases at J, with 11 bases between.

This clonotype was observed many times. This chain uses TRBV12-3 or TRBV12-4 with TRBJ1-5, with 7 bases identical to TRBD1. Trimming at V came to 6 bases and at J to 2 bases, leaving 7 bases not matched to a gene. The CDR3 has 15 residues. This CDR3 reads CASSPRTGGNQPQHF. The CDR3 DNA reads as TGTGCCAGCAGCCCTCGGACAGGTGGCAATCAGCCCCAGCATTTT.

The V call is TRBV5-1, the J call TRBJ1-3; 7 bases line up with TRBD1. The V gene end was trimmed by 3 bases and the J gene end by 2 bases; junction bases not matched to a gene: 2. The CDR3 sequence is 14 residues long. CDR1 is SGHRS and CDR2 is YFSETQ in the germline V gene. This CDR3 is CASSSTGAGNTIYF. The CDR3 region has the DNA TGCGCCAGCAGCTCTACAGGGGCTGGAAACACCATATATTTT. The whole variable domain, remainder taken from reference TRBV5-1 and TRBJ1-3, is KAGVTQTPRYLIKTRGQQVTLSCSPISGHRSVSWYQQTPGQGLQFLFEYFSETQRNKGNFPGRFSGRQFSNSRSEMNVSTLELGDSALYLCASSSTGAGNTIYFGEGSWLTVV.

This clonotype was detected many times. This chain connects TRBV5-1 to TRBJ2-3, with TRBD2 matching 8 bases. This CDR3 is built from 15 residues. J lost 3 bases, V lost 6 bases, and 9 bases had no gene match. Germline CDR1 is SGHRS and CDR2 is YFSETQ. Here the CDR3 reads CASNKRESGTDTQYF. CDR3 in DNA: TGCGCCAGCAACAAGCGGGAGAGCGGGACAGATACGCAGTATTTT. Supplemented by reference TRBV5-1 and TRBJ2-3, the full variable domain reads KAGVTQTPRYLIKTRGQQVTLSCSPISGHRSVSWYQQTPGQGLQFLFEYFSETQRNKGNFPGRFSGRQFSNSRSEMNVSTLELGDSALYLCASNKRESGTDTQYFGPGTRLTVL.

In this sample, this clonotype turned up many times. The rearrangement uses TRBV7-2 and TRBJ1-5, with TRBD1 matching 8 bases. V lost 2 bases and J lost 0; bases outside the gene matches: 6. The V gene's germline CDR1 is SGHTA and CDR2 FQGNSA. CDR3 length equals 17 residues. DNA for the CDR3: TGTGCCAGCAGCTTAACAGGGGGACCGTATAGCAATCAGCCCCAGCATTTT. This gives the protein CASSLTGGPYSNQPQHF.

This clonotype was detected ten times or more. This chain joins TRBV7-8 and TRBJ2-7, with TRBD2 identical over 8 bases. This CDR3 has 14 amino acids. V dropped 5 bases and J dropped 2; count of bases not matched to a gene: 5. CDR1 SGHVS and CDR2 FQNEAQ come from the germline V gene. CDR3 region: CASSPGGGAYEQYF. CDR3 nucleotides: TGTGCCAGCAGCCCCGGGGGGGGGGCCTACGAGCAGTACTTC.

The table lists this clonotype with a few counts. The chain carries TRBV7-6 and TRBJ1-4, with a possible D match to TRBD1 (5 bases). The V gene lost 3 bases and the J gene lost 6 bases, with 14 bases spanning the gap. The CDR3 spans 15 residues. Germline V CDR1 and CDR2: SGHVS, FNYEAQ. CDR3: CASSFLPGTDEKLFF. The DNA of the CDR3 is TGTGCCAGCAGCTTTTTACCCGGGACGGATGAAAAACTGTTTTTT.

This clonotype was observed many times. The gene calls are TRBV13 and TRBJ2-7; 7 bases match TRBD1. The CDR3 has 16 amino acids. After removal of 3 bases from V and 2 bases from J, the junction contained 10 bases not matched to a gene. Germline CDR1 and CDR2: PRHDT and FYEKMQ (reference sequence). This CDR3 is CASSFLSGTATYEQYF. CDR3 nucleotide sequence: TGTGCCAGCAGCTTTTTGTCCGGGACAGCCACCTACGAGCAGTACTTC.

This clonotype was picked up many times. The CDR3 protein is CASSFSAAVYTGELFF. The CDR3 region has the DNA TGCGCCAGCAGCTTTTCAGCGGCGGTTTATACCGGGGAGCTGTTTTTT. The J gene is TRBJ2-2, the V gene TRBV5-1; TRBD2 is a possible D gene (5 bases). Between the trimmed V and J ends, which lost 2 bases and 5 bases, there was a span of 16 bases. Per germline, CDR1 SGHRS and CDR2 YFSETQ. The CDR3 loop spans 16 amino acids. The full variable domain, rest sourced from reference TRBV5-1 and TRBJ2-2, is KAGVTQTPRYLIKTRGQQVTLSCSPISGHRSVSWYQQTPGQGLQFLFEYFSETQRNKGNFPGRFSGRQFSNSRSEMNVSTLELGDSALYLCASSFSAAVYTGELFFGEGSRLTVL.

This clonotype was counted between two and nine times. Mismatch with germline at one junction end may stem from a read error. This rearrangement joins TRBV7-9 to TRBJ2-3; 11 bases align to TRBD2. CDR1 and CDR2 (germline): SEHNR, FQNEAQ (reference sequence). The CDR3 totals 15 residues. CDR3 nucleotide sequence: TGTGCCAGCACCTTAGGGACTAGCGGAAAAGATACGCAGTATTTT. Protein: CASTLGTSGKDTQYF.

This clonotype was found a few times. V usage is TRBV12-3 or TRBV12-4 and J usage is TRBJ2-7; 7 bases match TRBD2. After removal of 5 bases from V and 1 base from J, the junction contained 5 bases not matched to a gene. This CDR3 is built from 14 residues. The CDR3 protein is CASSLGGSSYEQYF. The CDR3 region has the DNA TGTGCCAGCAGTCTGGGAGGGTCATCCTACGAGCAGTACTTC.

The table lists this clonotype with many counts. V gene TRBV11-2 combines with J gene TRBJ1-5; TRBD1 aligns across 7 bases. Unmatched junction bases numbered 11, after V lost 1 base and J lost 11 bases. The germline V gene has CDR1 SGHAT and CDR2 FQNNGV. This CDR3 region has 15 residues. The CDR3 sequence: CASSLGTGDLETQHF. For the CDR3, the DNA is TGTGCCAGCAGCTTAGGGACAGGTGATCTTGAGACCCAGCATTTT.

This clonotype was counted many times. The genes are TRBV9 and TRBJ2-2; D may match TRBD1 or TRBD2 (5 bases each). The V gene's germline CDR1 is SGDLS and CDR2 YYNGEE. The CDR3 contains 16 residues. The V gene lost 0 bases and the J gene lost 4 bases, with 13 bases spanning the gap. The CDR3 nucleotides are TGTGCCAGCAGCGTAGTCCGGGACCCTAGCACCGGGGAGCTGTTTTTT. Its translation: CASSVVRDPSTGELFF.

V usage is TRBV12-3 or TRBV12-4 and J usage is TRBJ1-1; perhaps TRBD1 as D (6 bases). V lost 7 bases, J lost 4 bases, and 13 bases lay in between. This CDR3 is built from 13 residues. Written as DNA, the CDR3 is TGTGCCAGCACTTTGTGGGGGCTCACTGAAGCTTTCTTT. It specifies CASTLWGLTEAFF.

This clonotype was observed a handful of times. This sequence joins TRBV28 and TRBJ2-7, with TRBD1 as a possible D gene (7 bases). CDR3 length: 15 amino acids. Germline V gene lookup returns CDR1 MDHEN and CDR2 SYDVKM. Trimming stripped 7 bases from V and 1 base from J, with 17 bases between. The CDR3 region has the DNA TGTGCCAGCACTTCCCCGACAGGGAGGTCCTACGAGCAGTACTTC. It codes for CASTSPTGRSYEQYF.

The sample holds many counts of this clonotype. The chain links TRBV6-1 to TRBJ1-2; 9 bases match TRBD1. This CDR3 spans 15 amino acids. Trimming removed 7 bases from V and 4 bases from J; junction bases left unmatched: 10. The germline CDR1 and CDR2 sequences are MNHNS and SASEGT. The CDR3, as DNA: TGTGCCAGCACCGGGGAACAGGGGGCGATCTATGGCTACACCTTC. Translated: CASTGEQGAIYGYTF.

In its sample, this clonotype was seen a few times. This chain joins TRBV10-3 and TRBJ2-3; the D gene could be TRBD1 or TRBD2 (5 bases each). V lost 5 bases and J lost 0, with 15 bases in between. The CDR3 sequence is 16 residues long. Germline CDR1 is ENHRY and CDR2 is SYGVKD. The chain's CDR3 is CAISTGTRSSTDTQYF. CDR3 sequence (DNA): TGTGCCATCAGTACCGGGACCAGGAGTAGCACAGATACGCAGTATTTT.

This clonotype was detected a few times. The chain uses TRBV10-2 and TRBJ2-7; tentatively, D is TRBD1 (6 bases). The CDR3 contains 15 residues. The V gene lost 0 bases and the J gene lost 0 bases, with 9 bases spanning the gap. CDR1 and CDR2 from the germline V gene are WSHSY and SAAADI. For the CDR3, the DNA is TGCGCCAGCAGTGAGTCCGGGACATCCTCCTACGAGCAGTACTTC. This codes for CASSESGTSSYEQYF.

This clonotype was counted between two and nine times. The chain uses TRBV29-1 and TRBJ1-5; D might be TRBD1 (5 bases). The V end lost 6 bases, the J end lost 0 bases, and 9 bases lay between the germline ends. This CDR3 has 13 amino acids. CDR1 SQVTM and CDR2 ANQGSEA come from the germline V gene. In DNA form, the CDR3 reads TGCAGCGTGGGGGACGGTAGCAATCAGCCCCAGCATTTT. Translation gives CSVGDGSNQPQHF.

This clonotype came up many times. This rearrangement joins TRBV25-1 to TRBJ2-1, with D perhaps TRBD1 (6 bases). Per the germline V gene, CDR1 is MGHDK and CDR2 is SYGVNS. The CDR3 has 18 amino acids. The V end lost 1 base, the J end lost 1 base, and 17 bases lay between the germline ends. The CDR3 spells CASSEFFGTPTSYNEQFF. The DNA for the CDR3 is TGTGCCAGCAGTGAATTTTTCGGGACACCAACTTCCTACAATGAGCAGTTCTTC. Using reference TRBV25-1 and TRBJ2-1 for the parts outside the CDR3, the full variable domain is EADIYQTPRYLVIGTGKKITLECSQTMGHDKMYWYQQDPGMELHLIHYSYGVNSTEKGDLSSESTVSRIRTEHFPLTLESARPSHTSQYLCASSEFFGTPTSYNEQFFGPGTRLTVL.

This clonotype has only a few counts. The chain uses TRBV4-1 and TRBJ1-1; D is perhaps TRBD1 (6 bases). The length of the CDR3 is 17 residues. Trimming shortened V by 4 bases and J by 3 bases, and 21 bases separated the two germline ends. Germline V lookup: CDR1 MGHRA, CDR2 YSYEKL. In DNA, the CDR3 is TGCGCCAGCAGCCCCGGGGGTCGGGGGCGAGGATACACTGAAGCTTTCTTT. This encodes CASSPGGRGRGYTEAFF.